This T cell receptor beta chain was documented in a study of T cell repertoires in cytomegalovirus infection. Study results and limitations: Identification of carriers of CMV plus the relevant HLA was achieved through cumulative public TCR beta family frequency. CMV-specific TCR beta clonotypes restricted by HLA-C dominated the ex vivo response.

This CDR3 is 13 amino acids long. V lost 5 bases and J lost 5, with 13 bases in between. In germline, CDR1 is MNHNY, CDR2 SVGAGI (reference sequence). Points on this clonotype: Its matching antigen is unknown.

Via MiXCR, TCRdb re-called the reads, giving one row per CDR3 protein. The repertoire holds about 740,000 distinct CDR3 sequences, with 35% to 40% as singletons. The TCR was taken from a human donor in good health (CMV status not recorded). Some clones in this sample may be carry-over from other donors' samples. Sequenced: PBMCs. The chain recombines TRBV6-6 with TRBJ2-7, with D possibly being TRBD1 or TRBD2 (5 bases each). The CDR3 region is CASSGDPPHEQYF. The CDR3 region has the DNA TGTGCCAGCAGTGGGGACCCACCCCACGAGCAGTACTTC.